This is a list of T cell receptor beta chains from one sample in a study of human T cells and chemical hapten exposure. In TCRdb, the RACE reads were re-called with MiXCR into one record per CDR3 protein. The table lists some 400,000 distinct CDR3 sequences, 5.1% of them singletons. The sequencing used whole blood, collected in connection with sensitization to the hapten diphenylcyclopropenone (DPC). Every receptor here comes from a woman in her forties or fifties with alopecia areata. Some clones in this sample may be carry-over from other donors' samples. The CDR3 runs from the conserved cysteine through the conserved F or W. Each record gives: D gene, V gene, CDR3 length, clone size, J gene, CDR3 DNA, CDR3 protein. The D gene is left open where the match is weak. Some rows have no size entry. The others give once, few or many, or a class for an expanded clone.

d_call: -
v_call: TRBV10-3
cdr3_length: 13
clone_size: few
j_call: TRBJ2-5
cdr3_nt: TGTGCCATCAGTGCGGGGAACCAAGAGACCCAGTACTTC
cdr3_aa: CAISAGNQETQYF

d_call: TRBD1
v_call: TRBV29-1
cdr3_length: 14
clone_size: -
j_call: TRBJ2-1
cdr3_nt: TGCAGCGTTGAACCACAGGGGGCAACGAATGAGCAGTTCTTC
cdr3_aa: CSVEPQGATNEQFF

d_call: -
v_call: TRBV20-1
cdr3_length: 14
clone_size: many
j_call: TRBJ2-7
cdr3_nt: TGCAGTGCTAGAGGGGGAGGTTTTACCTACGAGCAGTACTTC
cdr3_aa: CSARGGGFTYEQYF

d_call: -
v_call: TRBV3-1
cdr3_length: 15
clone_size: many
j_call: TRBJ1-4
cdr3_nt: TGTGCCAGCACCTTAAAAAGGGGTACTGGAGAAAAACTGTTTTTT
cdr3_aa: CASTLKRGTGEKLFF

d_call: -
v_call: TRBV5-1
cdr3_length: 12
clone_size: few
j_call: TRBJ2-3
cdr3_nt: TGCGCCAGCAGCCCGGACTGGCGTACGCAGTATTTT
cdr3_aa: CASSPDWRTQYF

d_call: -
v_call: TRBV21-1
cdr3_length: 15
clone_size: few
j_call: TRBJ2-3
cdr3_nt: TGTGCCAGCAGCAGAGGCGGGGTGAGCACAGATACGCAGTATTTT
cdr3_aa: CASSRGGVSTDTQYF

d_call: -
v_call: TRBV6-5
cdr3_length: 13
clone_size: many
j_call: TRBJ2-7
cdr3_nt: TGTGCCAGCAAGGAGAGCCTTCAAGCGGGGCAGTACTTC
cdr3_aa: CASKESLQAGQYF

d_call: TRBD2
v_call: TRBV7-9
cdr3_length: 12
clone_size: many
j_call: TRBJ2-2
cdr3_nt: TGTGCCAGCAGGACTAGCCCCGGGGAGCTGTTTTTT
cdr3_aa: CASRTSPGELFF

d_call: TRBD2
v_call: TRBV11-2
cdr3_length: 15
clone_size: many
j_call: TRBJ2-1
cdr3_nt: TGTGCCAGCAGCCCGGGACTAGCGGCCTACAATGAGCAGTTCTTC
cdr3_aa: CASSPGLAAYNEQFF

d_call: -
v_call: TRBV3-1
cdr3_length: 12
clone_size: many
j_call: TRBJ2-3
cdr3_nt: TGTGCCAGCAGCGCGGGCACAGATACGCAGTATTTT
cdr3_aa: CASSAGTDTQYF

d_call: -
v_call: TRBV2
cdr3_length: 13
clone_size: -
j_call: TRBJ2-5
cdr3_nt: TGTGCCAGCAGTGCTTCGGAGGTAGAGACCCAGTACTTC
cdr3_aa: CASSASEVETQYF

d_call: TRBD1
v_call: TRBV5-1
cdr3_length: 14
clone_size: many
j_call: TRBJ1-1
cdr3_nt: TGCGCCAGCAGCTACGGACAGGGGGTCCCTGAAGCTTTCTTT
cdr3_aa: CASSYGQGVPEAFF

d_call: -
v_call: TRBV7-9
cdr3_length: 12
clone_size: -
j_call: TRBJ1-5
cdr3_nt: TGTGCCAGCAGCTTGTTAGATCAGCCCCAGCATTTT
cdr3_aa: CASSLLDQPQHF

d_call: -
v_call: TRBV6-5
cdr3_length: 15
clone_size: many
j_call: TRBJ1-1
cdr3_nt: TGTGCCAGCACCGGGGATGGGGGCCCTGTGGCTGAAGCTTTCTTT
cdr3_aa: CASTGDGGPVAEAFF

d_call: -
v_call: TRBV20-1
cdr3_length: 13
clone_size: many
j_call: TRBJ1-1
cdr3_nt: TGCAGTGCTAGAGATAGGCCAGTACGTGAAGCTTTCTTT
cdr3_aa: CSARDRPVREAFF

d_call: TRBD2
v_call: TRBV20-1
cdr3_length: 15
clone_size: few
j_call: TRBJ2-2
cdr3_nt: TGCAGTGCTAGTCAGCGGGGAAGATATACCGGGGAGCTGTTTTTT
cdr3_aa: CSASQRGRYTGELFF

d_call: TRBD1
v_call: TRBV2
cdr3_length: 14
clone_size: few
j_call: TRBJ1-2
cdr3_nt: TGTGCCAGCAGGTTCGGGACAGGGGATTATGGCTACACCTTC
cdr3_aa: CASRFGTGDYGYTF

d_call: -
v_call: TRBV20-1
cdr3_length: 13
clone_size: few
j_call: TRBJ1-6
cdr3_nt: TGCAGTGCTATTAGCAGTTATAATTCACCCCTCCACTTT
cdr3_aa: CSAISSYNSPLHF

d_call: -
v_call: TRBV7-9
cdr3_length: 14
clone_size: many
j_call: TRBJ2-7
cdr3_nt: TGTGCCAGCAGCCCGGAACCGAGCTCCTACGAGCAGTACTTC
cdr3_aa: CASSPEPSSYEQYF

d_call: TRBD1
v_call: TRBV29-1
cdr3_length: 14
clone_size: many
j_call: TRBJ2-2
cdr3_nt: TGCAGCGTGGGGACAGGGGGCGGCTCCGGGGAGCTGTTTTTT
cdr3_aa: CSVGTGGGSGELFF

d_call: -
v_call: TRBV9
cdr3_length: 14
clone_size: few
j_call: TRBJ2-7
cdr3_nt: TGTGCCAGCAGCCATGACCTGGGGACCTACGAGCAGTACTTC
cdr3_aa: CASSHDLGTYEQYF

d_call: -
v_call: TRBV25-1
cdr3_length: 13
clone_size: -
j_call: TRBJ1-4
cdr3_nt: TGTGCCAGCAGCCCCGGGGCAGGGGAAAAACTGTTTTTT
cdr3_aa: CASSPGAGEKLFF

d_call: TRBD1
v_call: TRBV11-3
cdr3_length: 16
clone_size: few
j_call: TRBJ1-6
cdr3_nt: TGTGCCAGCAGCTTATTCCGTAGGGGGCGATATTCACCCCTCCACTTT
cdr3_aa: CASSLFRRGRYSPLHF

d_call: -
v_call: TRBV30
cdr3_length: 16
clone_size: few
j_call: TRBJ2-7
cdr3_nt: TGTGCCTGGAGCTCTTCGCGCGGGTTGAGCTCCTACGAGCAGTACTTC
cdr3_aa: CAWSSSRGLSSYEQYF

d_call: -
v_call: TRBV20-1
cdr3_length: 14
clone_size: few
j_call: TRBJ1-1
cdr3_nt: TGCAGTGCTACCCCGGGTATCTTGAACACTGAAGCTTTCTTT
cdr3_aa: CSATPGILNTEAFF

d_call: TRBD2
v_call: TRBV7-2
cdr3_length: 14
clone_size: many
j_call: TRBJ2-1
cdr3_nt: TGTGCCAGCATGCCGGGACTAGATAGAGGTGAGCAGTTCTTC
cdr3_aa: CASMPGLDRGEQFF

d_call: -
v_call: TRBV20-1
cdr3_length: 16
clone_size: -
j_call: TRBJ2-3
cdr3_nt: TGCAGTGCTAGCCCCAGGGAGTTTGTAAGCACAGATACGCAGTATTTT
cdr3_aa: CSASPREFVSTDTQYF

d_call: TRBD2
v_call: TRBV14
cdr3_length: 16
clone_size: many
j_call: TRBJ2-1
cdr3_nt: TGTGCCAGCAGCAGACTAGCGGGAGCCTTTTACAATGAGCAGTTCTTC
cdr3_aa: CASSRLAGAFYNEQFF

d_call: TRBD1
v_call: TRBV7-8
cdr3_length: 15
clone_size: many
j_call: TRBJ1-5
cdr3_nt: TGTGCCAGCAGCCCGGGGACAGGTTTCAATCAGCCCCAGCATTTT
cdr3_aa: CASSPGTGFNQPQHF

d_call: TRBD1
v_call: TRBV20-1
cdr3_length: 13
clone_size: -
j_call: TRBJ1-1
cdr3_nt: TGCAGTGATGGACGGGACAGGGGAACTGAAGCTTTCTTT
cdr3_aa: CSDGRDRGTEAFF

d_call: TRBD1
v_call: TRBV12-3/TRBV12-4
cdr3_length: 13
clone_size: many
j_call: TRBJ1-2
cdr3_nt: TGTGCCAGCAGTTTGCACAGGGGGTATGGCTACACCTTC
cdr3_aa: CASSLHRGYGYTF

d_call: -
v_call: TRBV6-5
cdr3_length: 16
clone_size: many
j_call: TRBJ2-1
cdr3_nt: TGTGCCAGCAGTTACAGCTGGGACATCTCCTACAATGAGCAGTTCTTC
cdr3_aa: CASSYSWDISYNEQFF

d_call: TRBD2
v_call: TRBV5-1
cdr3_length: 16
clone_size: -
j_call: TRBJ2-3
cdr3_nt: TGCGCCAGCAGCTCCTGGACTAGCGGGATCACAGATACGCAGTATTTT
cdr3_aa: CASSSWTSGITDTQYF

d_call: -
v_call: TRBV20-1
cdr3_length: 13
clone_size: many
j_call: TRBJ2-1
cdr3_nt: TGCAGTGCTAGAGGGGTTAGCGAAAATGAGCAGTTCTTC
cdr3_aa: CSARGVSENEQFF

d_call: -
v_call: TRBV7-6
cdr3_length: 17
clone_size: many
j_call: TRBJ2-5
cdr3_nt: TGTGCCAGCAGCTTACTCCCCTTTACAGGGTACCAAGAGACCCAGTACTTC
cdr3_aa: CASSLLPFTGYQETQYF

d_call: TRBD1
v_call: TRBV12-3/TRBV12-4
cdr3_length: 14
clone_size: few
j_call: TRBJ2-1
cdr3_nt: TGTGCCAGCACCCTCGGACAGGGCTACAATGAGCAGTTCTTC
cdr3_aa: CASTLGQGYNEQFF

d_call: TRBD1
v_call: TRBV25-1
cdr3_length: 16
clone_size: -
j_call: TRBJ1-2
cdr3_nt: TGTGCCAGCAGTGAATTAGGGACAGGGGAGAACTATGGCTACACCTTC
cdr3_aa: CASSELGTGENYGYTF

d_call: TRBD1
v_call: TRBV20-1
cdr3_length: 15
clone_size: -
j_call: TRBJ2-7
cdr3_nt: TGCAGTGCGAGACCGGGACAGGGAAGCACCTACGAGCAGTACTTC
cdr3_aa: CSARPGQGSTYEQYF